This TCR beta chain came from a study of cytomegalovirus exposure and HLA in healthy donors. Study-level information: One earlier analysis, a look at about 179 million T cells, found some 100 million unique TCR beta sequences. Overall study findings and caveats: V- and J-gene trimming of TCR beta was linked (in a later analysis) to a missense DCLRE1C variant. In an earlier analysis, in fewer than 700 donors, most V segments appeared productive either ~90% or ~30% of the time.

PCR employed 60 Vbeta and 13 Jbeta primers. Repertoires were generated with immunoSEQ multiplex PCR, while TCRdb's copy carries only in-frame clones and drops some. In the table there are 130,000 or so clones, about 8.5% of which are singletons. In the case of this clone: The antigen is unknown.

Germline loops: CDR1 MDHEN, CDR2 SYDVKM. The V end lost 5 bases, the J end lost 4 bases, and 10 bases lay between the germline ends. This CDR3 is built from 13 residues. V usage is TRBV28 and J usage is TRBJ2-3; D perhaps matches TRBD1 (5 bases). The sequencing input was PBMCs. The clonotype originates from a man between 40 and 49 years old in good health and CMV-seronegative. The CDR3 is CASSPTGPDTQYF. The CDR3 DNA reads TGTGCCAGCAGTCCAACAGGCCCAGATACGCAGTATTTT.